Below, one T cell receptor (beta chain) is given with its context. In this sample, this clone turned up once. Its antigen has not been determined. Base quality data are lacking; no much larger clone is found one base away. Libraries were prepared through the immunoSEQ multiplex PCR assay. The source is immuneACCESS, and TCRdb retained only in-frame sequences with V and J called. Part of the clones is not carried over; for the studies checked, unresolved V genes explain less than half of this, and the remainder is unexplained. The sample table contains some 80,000 clones; only one count was recorded for about 90% of them. The top ten clones comprise 0.27% of the sample. Its CDR3 holds 14 amino acids, cysteine through phenylalanine. This entry keeps only the CDR3 DNA: 42 bases, framed from base 1. Deletion took 6 bases off V and 9 bases off J, with a span of 21 bases between the germline ends. Per the germline V gene, SQVTM is the CDR1 and ANQGSEA is the CDR2.

This sample stems from a study of technical replicates of blood from a few donors (dated by TCRdb to the late 2010s). The source of this sequence is a human donor in good health. The sample was T cells isolated from PBMCs. This chain is built from TRBV29-1 and TRBJ2-1, with TRBD2 as a weak D call on 6 bases. This receptor carries the CDR3 CSVESPGLMFEQFF. Here is the DNA: TGCAGCGTCGAGAGTCCGGGACTGATGTTTGAGCAGTTCTTC.